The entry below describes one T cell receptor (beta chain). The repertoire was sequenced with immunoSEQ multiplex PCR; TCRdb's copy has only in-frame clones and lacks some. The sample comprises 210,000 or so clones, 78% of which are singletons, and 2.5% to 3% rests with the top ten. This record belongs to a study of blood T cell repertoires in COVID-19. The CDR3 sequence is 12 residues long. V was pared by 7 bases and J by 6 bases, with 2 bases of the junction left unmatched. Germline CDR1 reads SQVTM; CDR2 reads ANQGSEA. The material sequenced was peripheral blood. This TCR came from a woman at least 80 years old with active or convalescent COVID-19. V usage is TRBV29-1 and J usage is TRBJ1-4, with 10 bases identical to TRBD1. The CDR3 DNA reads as TGCAGCGGGGGACAGGGGTATGAAAAACTGTTTTTT. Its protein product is CSGGQGYEKLFF.